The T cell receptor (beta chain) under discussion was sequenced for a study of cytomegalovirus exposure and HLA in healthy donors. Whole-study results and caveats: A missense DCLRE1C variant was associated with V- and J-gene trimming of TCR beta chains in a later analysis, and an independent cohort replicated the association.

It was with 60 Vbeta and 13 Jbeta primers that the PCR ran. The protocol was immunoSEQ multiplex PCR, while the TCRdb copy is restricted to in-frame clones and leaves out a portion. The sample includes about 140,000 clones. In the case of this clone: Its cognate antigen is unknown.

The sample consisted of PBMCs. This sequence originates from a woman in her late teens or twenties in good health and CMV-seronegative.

The CDR3 bases are TGTGCCAGCAGCTTAATTGGCGGGAAAGCAGATACGCAGTATTTT. Protein sequence: CASSLIGGKADTQYF. The chain combines TRBV7-3 with TRBJ2-3, with a weak D call TRBD2 (6 bases). The CDR3 contains 15 residues. The V gene's germline CDR1 is SGHTA and CDR2 FQGTGA. Trimming took off 1 base at V and 4 bases at J, with 12 bases between the two ends. The variable domain in full, completed from reference TRBV7-3 and TRBJ2-3, reads GAGVSQTPSNKVTEKGKYVELRCDPISGHTALYWYRQSLGQGPEFLIYFQGTGAADDSGLPNDRFFAVRPEGSVSTLKIQRTERGDSAVYLCASSLIGGKADTQYFGPGTRLTVL.